The present T cell receptor beta chain was sequenced within a study of beta chain features in type 1 diabetes. Study results and caveats: Insertion counts at VDJ junctions were lower in type 1 diabetes patients, who also showed more deletions there. Shortening of TCRB CDR3s, moderate but significant, appeared in all four CD4+ subsets of Type 1 diabetes patients.

Details on this clone: Its antigen is not known.

Every bit of the isolated RNA underwent reverse transcription, so sequencing read expressed TCRB transcripts. Assay used: immunoSEQ multiplex PCR; TCRdb lists only in-frame clones, some missing. The sample includes 330,000 or so clones, 10% to 15% seen only once; the top ten take over 0.008%. Sequenced: naive CD4+ T cells from blood. This sequence was found in a woman aged 18-29 years with type 1 diabetes.

The CDR3 loop is CASSADLFTGELFF. The DNA for the CDR3 is TGTGCCAGCAGTGCGGACTTATTCACCGGGGAGCTGTTTTTT. This rearrangement joins TRBV6-1 to TRBJ2-2, with D maybe TRBD2 (5 bases). Germline-derived CDR1 and CDR2 are MNHNS and SASEGT. V was pared by 4 bases and J by 4 bases, with 10 bases between. The CDR3 is 14 amino acids.